A single sample gave rise to the 12 T cell receptor beta chains below, sequenced in a study of T cells after yellow fever vaccination. In TCRdb, the 5' RACE reads were re-called with MiXCR into one record per CDR3 protein. The sample holds hundreds of thousands of distinct CDR3 sequences; 7.5% to 9% are singletons and the top ten take around 3.5%. Sample: CD4+ T cells sorted from PBMCs, taken 5 days after the yellow fever booster vaccination. These receptors all stem from a man in his late teens or twenties who received the YFV17D yellow fever vaccine.

The chain links TRBV7-9 to TRBJ2-3; 9 nucleotides align to TRBD2. The J segment lost 2 bases and the V segment lost 1 base, leaving 1 base of the junction unmatched. Germline V CDR1 and CDR2: SEHNR, FQNEAQ (reference sequence). This CDR3 region has 15 residues. The CDR3 bases are TGTGCCAGCAGCTTAGGGGGACTAGCCACAGATACGCAGTATTTT. Translated: CASSLGGLATDTQYF.

This clonotype was observed a few times. The rearrangement joins TRBV5-1 to TRBJ2-5; either TRBD1 or TRBD2 may supply D (5 bases each). CDR3 length equals 16 residues. Germline CDR1 is SGHRS and CDR2 is YFSETQ. The V end was cut by 4 bases, the J end by 9 bases, with 25 bases between. Here the CDR3 reads CASSLLTGTQSGAQYF. The CDR3 nucleotides are TGCGCCAGCAGCCTACTCACCGGGACCCAATCTGGGGCCCAGTACTTC. Filled out from reference TRBV5-1 and TRBJ2-5, the complete variable domain reads KAGVTQTPRYLIKTRGQQVTLSCSPISGHRSVSWYQQTPGQGLQFLFEYFSETQRNKGNFPGRFSGRQFSNSRSEMNVSTLELGDSALYLCASSLLTGTQSGAQYFGPGTRLLVL.

This clonotype was seen ten or more times. This chain joins TRBV18 and TRBJ2-5; 8 nucleotides agree with TRBD2. The trim removed 3 bases at V and 1 base at J, leaving 1 base unmatched. The CDR3 sequence is 14 residues long. Per the germline V gene, CDR1 is KGHSH and CDR2 is LQKENI. The CDR3 sequence: CASSPTSGQETQYF. CDR3 in DNA: TGTGCCAGCTCACCCACTAGCGGCCAAGAGACCCAGTACTTC.

This clonotype was counted ten times or more. The rearrangement joins TRBV27 to TRBJ1-2, with D maybe TRBD1 (6 bases). Germline lookup yields CDR1 MNHEY and CDR2 SMNVEV (reference sequence). The CDR3 sequence is 13 residues long. V was clipped by 2 bases and J by 3 bases, with 7 bases between them. CDR3 sequence (DNA): TGTGCCAGCAGTTTAAAGGGGGACTATGGCTACACCTTC. Translated, it gives CASSLKGDYGYTF.

The rearrangement links TRBV28 to TRBJ2-1, with TRBD2 as a possible D gene (5 bases). Germline V lookup: CDR1 MDHEN, CDR2 SYDVKM. CDR3 length equals 15 residues. Trimming removed 6 bases from V and 6 bases from J, with 18 bases in between. The CDR3 nucleotides read TGTGCCAGCAGCCCCCGGAGACGTCGGGGCAATGAGCAGTTCTTC. Protein sequence: CASSPRRRRGNEQFF.

The chain carries TRBV18 and TRBJ2-3; 9 nucleotides align to TRBD2. The germline gives CDR1 KGHSH, CDR2 LQKENI. With V trimmed by 3 bases and J by 3 bases, 1 base remained unmatched. The CDR3 is 14 amino acids. The DNA of the CDR3 is TGTGCCAGCTCACCCACTAGCGGGACAGATACGCAGTATTTT. It codes for CASSPTSGTDTQYF.

This clonotype turned up a few times. The gene calls are TRBV10-3 and TRBJ1-2, with 7 bases that match TRBD1. Trimming took 10 bases from V and 6 from J; bases not matched to a gene: 11. Germline CDR1 ENHRY, CDR2 SYGVKD. This CDR3 contains 13 residues. CDR3 amino acids: CASGDRVEDGYTF. The CDR3 DNA reads as TGTGCCAGCGGTGACAGGGTTGAGGATGGCTACACCTTC.

This chain uses TRBV25-1 with TRBJ2-5, with 9 bases that match TRBD2. CDR1 is MGHDK and CDR2 is SYGVNS in the germline V gene. The CDR3 consists of 13 residues. The trim removed 6 bases at V and 5 bases at J, leaving 4 bases unmatched. CDR3 sequence (DNA): TGTGCCAGCAGGGCTAGCGGGGCGGAGACCCAGTACTTC. This sequence encodes CASRASGAETQYF.

This clonotype was seen only a few times. V usage is TRBV3-1 and J usage is TRBJ1-2, with D tentatively TRBD1 (6 bases). V was shortened by 0 bases and J by 8 bases, with 13 bases between the two germline ends. Germline lookup yields CDR1 LGHDT and CDR2 YNNKEL (reference sequence). The CDR3 contains 14 residues. The CDR3 reads CASSQEGGPSGYTF. Here the CDR3 DNA reads TGTGCCAGCAGCCAAGAGGGGGGGCCCAGCGGCTACACCTTC.

The rearrangement joins TRBV5-1 to TRBJ1-6; D is undetermined. Germline loops: CDR1 SGHRS, CDR2 YFSETQ. This CDR3 region has 14 residues. V lost 1 base, J lost 8 bases, and 10 bases lay in between. This chain's CDR3 is CASSLSGSDSPLHF. CDR3 nucleotides: TGCGCCAGCAGCTTGTCGGGGTCCGATTCACCCCTCCACTTT.

The rearrangement links TRBV7-3 to TRBJ2-2; D unresolved. The CDR3 has 16 residues. Germline V CDR1 and CDR2: SGHTA, FQGTGA. V lost 2 bases and J lost 3, with 13 bases in between. The CDR3 loop is CASSLYRQVDTGELFF. CDR3 sequence (DNA): TGTGCCAGCAGCTTATATCGCCAGGTGGACACCGGGGAGCTGTTTTTT.

This rearrangement joins TRBV19 to TRBJ1-5, with D possibly being TRBD1 (5 bases). CDR1 LNHDA and CDR2 SQIVND come from the germline V gene (reference sequence). V was clipped by 4 bases and J by 2 bases, with 27 bases between them. The CDR3 spans 20 residues. The CDR3 spells CASSTPPGRSSGLGNQPQHF. For the CDR3, the DNA is TGTGCCAGTAGTACGCCGCCGGGACGGAGCTCAGGTTTGGGCAATCAGCCCCAGCATTTT.